The 5 T cell receptor beta chains in this list originate from one sample, sequenced in a study of technical replicates of blood from several donors. Sequenced by immunoSEQ multiplex PCR; TCRdb stores in-frame clones only, minus some. The table includes 75,000 to 100,000 clones, nearly 97% detected once. Sequencing was done on a sample of T cells isolated from PBMCs. The receptors originated from a human donor in good health.

This sequence joins TRBV27 and TRBJ2-7; tentatively, D is TRBD1 (6 bases). Deletions cut 7 bases from V and 0 bases from J, with 10 bases between. CDR3 length: 13 amino acids. CDR1 and CDR2 (germline): MNHEY, SMNVEV (reference sequence). The CDR3 DNA reads TGTGCCAGCAAAGGGACATACTCCTACGAGCAGTACTTC. Protein: CASKGTYSYEQYF.

The rearrangement joins TRBV27 to TRBJ2-3, with 12 nucleotides matching TRBD2. The germline V gene encodes CDR1 MNHEY and CDR2 SMNVEV (reference sequence). The CDR3 has 15 residues. V lost 6 bases and J lost 2; bases outside the gene matches: 3. CDR3: CASRLAGGVTDTQYF. CDR3 sequence (DNA): TGTGCCAGCAGGCTAGCGGGGGGGGTCACAGATACGCAGTATTTT.

The gene calls are TRBV9 and TRBJ2-2; D is undetermined. The CDR3 contains 14 residues. Germline CDR1 is SGDLS and CDR2 is YYNGEE. Trimming left V 3 bases short and J 1 base short, with 7 bases between. The CDR3 region is CASSAPGNTGELFF. CDR3 nucleotides: TGTGCCAGCAGCGCCCCAGGGAACACCGGGGAGCTGTTTTTT.

The gene calls are TRBV7-6 and TRBJ1-3; D ambiguous. The CDR3 covers 15 residues. V lost 5 bases to trimming and J lost 0 bases, with 11 bases between them. From germline, CDR1 is SGHVS and CDR2 FNYEAQ. CDR3 region: CASSLKPFSGNTIYF. CDR3 bases: TGTGCCAGCAGCCTAAAGCCCTTCTCTGGAAACACCATATATTTT.

This clone was observed once. This sequence joins TRBV9 and TRBJ2-5; perhaps TRBD2 as D (6 bases). Germline V lookup: CDR1 SGDLS, CDR2 YYNGEE. This CDR3 region has 15 residues. V lost 1 base, J lost 2 bases, and 12 bases lay in between. The CDR3 is CASSVYPGVQETQYF. The CDR3 DNA sequence: TGTGCCAGCAGCGTATACCCGGGAGTACAAGAGACCCAGTACTTC.